The source of this T cell receptor beta chain is a study of T cells in Graves' hyperthyroidism and ophthalmopathy. In its sample, this clonotype was seen a few times. What was amplified from RNA transcripts were TCR beta CDR3 regions. First-round RT-PCR of the TCR CDR3 relied on the HTBI primer set. TCRdb re-called the multiplex PCR reads with MiXCR, one entry per CDR3 protein. The table lists about 700,000 distinct CDR3 sequences, about 15% of them singletons. V dropped 2 bases and J dropped 6 bases, with 17 bases sitting between them. The CDR3 contains 15 residues. CDR1 is MNHEY, CDR2 SVGAGI, per germline. No progression to ophthalmopathy during 18 months of follow-up defined stable disease.

The sequencing input was blood. The receptor's source is a woman aged 18-29 years with Graves' hyperthyroidism. The V call is TRBV6-5, the J call TRBJ2-7; maybe TRBD2 (5 bases). The CDR3 DNA reads as TGTGCCAGCAGTTACGAGAGCGGTAGATCGGGCGAGCAGTACTTC. This sequence encodes CASSYESGRSGEQYF.